The T cell receptor (beta chain) described here comes from a study of cytomegalovirus exposure and HLA in healthy donors. Study-level findings and limits: One cluster of highly shared sequence variants probably arose as a sequencing artifact.

About this clone: Its antigen is undetermined.

Amplification used 60 Vbeta primers and 13 Jbeta primers. Measured with immunoSEQ multiplex PCR; TCRdb has only the in-frame clones, and not every one. This sample yields 130,000 or so clones, of which roughly four fifths are seen a single time; more than 2.5% belongs to the top ten. Germline V gene data show CDR1 as SGHRS and CDR2 as YFSETQ. The CDR3 extends over 15 amino acids. The V gene end was trimmed by 4 bases and the J gene end by 2 bases; junction bases not matched to a gene: 7. The clonotype was recovered from a man between 18 and 35 years old in good health and CMV-seropositive. The sequenced sample consisted of PBMCs. The J gene is TRBJ2-3, the V gene TRBV5-1; 7 bases are a match to TRBD2. CDR3 amino acids: CASSNLAGVTDTQYF. The CDR3 DNA sequence: TGCGCCAGCAGCAATCTCGCGGGAGTCACAGATACGCAGTATTTT.